A single sample gave rise to the 3 T cell receptor beta chains below, sequenced in a study of neurological immune-mediated disorders. MiXCR was run by TCRdb on the 5' RACE reads, yielding one entry per CDR3 protein. The sample gives roughly 88,000 distinct CDR3 sequences, 3% to 4% of which show up once; approximately 3% is in the top ten. The sequenced material came from PBMCs. The receptors derive from a woman aged 45-65 years with multiple sclerosis.

This clonotype came up many times. The chain employs TRBV24-1 and TRBJ2-2; D tentatively fits TRBD1 or TRBD2 (5 bases each). The germline V gene has CDR1 KGHDR and CDR2 SFDVKD. CDR3 length: 17 amino acids. The ends were cut back, 4 bases at V and 4 bases at J, with 18 bases in the middle. CDR3 bases: TGTGCCACCAGTGACCCAAGGACATCGGGGAGCACCGGGGAGCTGTTTTTT. Translating it yields CATSDPRTSGSTGELFF.

This clonotype appeared many times. This chain links TRBV18 with TRBJ2-1; D unresolved. This CDR3 spans 12 amino acids. V dropped 0 bases and J dropped 6 bases, with 3 bases sitting between them. The germline V gene encodes CDR1 KGHSH and CDR2 LQKENI. CDR3 in amino acids: CASSPPLNEQFF. Here the CDR3 DNA reads TGTGCCAGCTCACCACCGCTCAATGAGCAGTTCTTC.

This clonotype was seen at least ten times. The rearrangement joins TRBV3-1 to TRBJ1-1; TRBD1 aligns across 9 bases. The CDR3 extends over 14 amino acids. Trimming removed 5 bases from V and 4 bases from J; junction bases left unmatched: 5. Germline V gives CDR1 LGHDT, CDR2 YNNKEL (reference sequence). DNA of the CDR3: TGTGCCAGCAGCACGGGACAGGGAGGCACTGAAGCTTTCTTT. This sequence encodes CASSTGQGGTEAFF.